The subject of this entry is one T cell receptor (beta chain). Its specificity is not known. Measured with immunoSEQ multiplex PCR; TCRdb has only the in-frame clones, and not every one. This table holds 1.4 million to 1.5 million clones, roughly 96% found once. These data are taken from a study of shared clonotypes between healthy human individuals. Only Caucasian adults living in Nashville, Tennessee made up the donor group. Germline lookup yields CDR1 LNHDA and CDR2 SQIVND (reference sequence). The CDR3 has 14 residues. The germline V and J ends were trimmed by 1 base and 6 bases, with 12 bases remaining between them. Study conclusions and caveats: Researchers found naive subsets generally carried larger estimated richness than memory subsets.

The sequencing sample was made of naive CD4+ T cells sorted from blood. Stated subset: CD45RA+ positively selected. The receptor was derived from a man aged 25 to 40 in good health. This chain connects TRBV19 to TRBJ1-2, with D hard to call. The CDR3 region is CASSIVWGGHGYTF. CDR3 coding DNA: TGTGCCAGTAGTATAGTTTGGGGAGGACATGGCTACACCTTC.